This T cell receptor (beta chain) emerged from a study of cytomegalovirus exposure and HLA in healthy donors. Study-level findings and limits: Common viral pathogens were later found to be apparently linked to several of the most significant clusters. Segments of the TCR beta V type were, in most cases, productive about 90% or about 30% of the time in an earlier analysis. Clonal expansion, a later analysis showed, was greater in HLA-associated TCR beta chains than in equally common others. A missense variant in DCLRE1C was later tied to TCR beta V- and J-gene trimming.

The study ran its PCR with 60 Vbeta and 13 Jbeta primers. Sequencing used immunoSEQ multiplex PCR; TCRdb keeps in-frame clones, though not all of them. The repertoire holds approximately 200,000 clones, over 60% seen once, with 1.5% to 2% in the top ten. CDR1 and CDR2 from the germline V gene are SGHTA and FQGNSA. This CDR3 region has 12 residues. V was clipped by 7 bases and J by 6 bases, with 12 bases between them. A few counts support this clone. The antigen is undetermined. Source material: PBMCs. This clonotype was obtained from a man between 18 and 35 years old in good health and CMV-seronegative. The gene calls are TRBV7-2 and TRBJ1-1, with D maybe TRBD1 (6 bases). The CDR3: CASTIRGSEAFF. The CDR3 DNA reads TGTGCCAGCACCATTAGGGGGTCTGAAGCTTTCTTT. The full variable domain, completed using reference TRBV7-2 and TRBJ1-1, is GAGVSQSPSNKVTEKGKDVELRCDPISGHTALYWYRQSLGQGLEFLIYFQGNSAPDKSGLPSDRFSAERTGGSVSTLTIQRTQQEDSAVYLCASTIRGSEAFFGQGTRLTVV.